Here is one T cell receptor beta chain with its context. The record originates from a study of control samples from healthy donors and cancer patients. Sequencing used immunoSEQ multiplex PCR; TCRdb keeps in-frame clones, though not all of them. This table has about 100,000 clones, about 90% appearing once. After removal of 5 bases from V and 4 bases from J, the junction contained 6 bases not matched to a gene. The CDR3 loop spans 14 amino acids. CDR1 is SEHNR and CDR2 is FQNEAQ in the germline V gene (reference sequence). The chain recombines TRBV7-9 with TRBJ1-1, with 8 bases lining up with TRBD1. Sequences were obtained from blood. The origin of this receptor is a woman aged 50 to 60 in good health. The CDR3 loop is CASSPSTGGTEAFF. CDR3 in DNA: TGTGCCAGCAGCCCTAGTACAGGGGGCACTGAAGCTTTCTTT.